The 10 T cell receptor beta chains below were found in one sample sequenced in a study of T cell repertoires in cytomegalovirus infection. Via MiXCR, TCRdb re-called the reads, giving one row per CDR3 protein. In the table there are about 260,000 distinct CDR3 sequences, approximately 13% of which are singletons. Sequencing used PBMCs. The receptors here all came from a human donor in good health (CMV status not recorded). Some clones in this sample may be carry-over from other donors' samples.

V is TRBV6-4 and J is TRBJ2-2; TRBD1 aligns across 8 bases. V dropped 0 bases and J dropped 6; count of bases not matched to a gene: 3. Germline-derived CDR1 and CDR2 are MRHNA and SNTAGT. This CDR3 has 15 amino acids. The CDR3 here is CASSDSNRGAGELFF. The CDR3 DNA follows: TGTGCCAGCAGTGACTCGAACAGGGGGGCCGGGGAGCTGTTTTTT.

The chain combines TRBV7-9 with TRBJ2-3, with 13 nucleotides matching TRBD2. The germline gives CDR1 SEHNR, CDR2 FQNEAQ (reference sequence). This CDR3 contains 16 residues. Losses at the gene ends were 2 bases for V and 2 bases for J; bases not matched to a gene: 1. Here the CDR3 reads CASSLTSGGATDTQYF. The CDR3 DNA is TGTGCCAGCAGCTTAACTAGCGGGGGGGCCACAGATACGCAGTATTTT.

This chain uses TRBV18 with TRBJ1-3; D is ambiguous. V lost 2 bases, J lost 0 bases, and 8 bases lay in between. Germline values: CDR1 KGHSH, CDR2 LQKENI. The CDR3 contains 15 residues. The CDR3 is CASSPIRDSGNTIYF. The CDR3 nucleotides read TGTGCCAGCTCACCAATCCGGGACTCTGGAAACACCATATATTTT.

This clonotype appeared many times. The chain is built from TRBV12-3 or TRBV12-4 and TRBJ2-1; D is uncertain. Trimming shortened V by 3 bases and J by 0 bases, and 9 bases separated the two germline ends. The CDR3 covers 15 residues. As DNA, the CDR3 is TGTGCCAGCAGTTTCTGGACGGGCTCCTACAATGAGCAGTTCTTC. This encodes CASSFWTGSYNEQFF.

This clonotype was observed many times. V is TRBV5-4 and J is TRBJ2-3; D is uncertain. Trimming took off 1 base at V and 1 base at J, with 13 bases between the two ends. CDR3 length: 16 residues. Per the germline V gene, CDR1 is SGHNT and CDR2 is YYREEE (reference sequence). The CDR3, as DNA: TGTGCCAGCAGCTTGTGGGCCGTGGGTGGCACAGATACGCAGTATTTT. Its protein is CASSLWAVGGTDTQYF.

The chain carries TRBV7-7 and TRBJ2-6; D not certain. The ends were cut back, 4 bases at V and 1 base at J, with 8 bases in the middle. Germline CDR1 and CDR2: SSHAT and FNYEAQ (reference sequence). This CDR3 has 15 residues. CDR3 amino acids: CASSYLGSGANVLTF. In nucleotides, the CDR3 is TGTGCCAGCAGCTACCTAGGGTCTGGGGCCAACGTCCTGACTTTC.

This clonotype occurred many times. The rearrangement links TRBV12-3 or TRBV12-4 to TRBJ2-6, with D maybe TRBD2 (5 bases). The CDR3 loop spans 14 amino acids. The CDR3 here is CDTSRGTGANVLTF. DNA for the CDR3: TGTGACACGAGTCGGGGAACAGGGGCCAACGTCCTGACTTTC.

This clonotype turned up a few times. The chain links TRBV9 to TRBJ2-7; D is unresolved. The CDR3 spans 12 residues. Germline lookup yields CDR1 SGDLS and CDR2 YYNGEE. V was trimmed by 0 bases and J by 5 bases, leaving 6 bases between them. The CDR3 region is CASSVGMDEQYF. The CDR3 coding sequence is TGTGCCAGCAGCGTAGGTATGGACGAGCAGTACTTC.

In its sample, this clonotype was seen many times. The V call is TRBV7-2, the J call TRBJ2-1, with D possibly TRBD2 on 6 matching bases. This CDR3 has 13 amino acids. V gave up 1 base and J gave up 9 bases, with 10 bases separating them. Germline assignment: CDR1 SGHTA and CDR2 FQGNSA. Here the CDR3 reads CASSLGPGVEQFF. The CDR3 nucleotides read TGTGCCAGCAGCTTAGGTCCGGGGGTTGAGCAGTTCTTC.

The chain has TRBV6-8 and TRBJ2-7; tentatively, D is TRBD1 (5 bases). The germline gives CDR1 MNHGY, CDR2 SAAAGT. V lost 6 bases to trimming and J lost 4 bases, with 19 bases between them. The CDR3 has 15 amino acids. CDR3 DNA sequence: TGTGCCAGCAGACGAGTTACCCGACAGCCTTACGAGCAGTACTTC. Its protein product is CASRRVTRQPYEQYF.